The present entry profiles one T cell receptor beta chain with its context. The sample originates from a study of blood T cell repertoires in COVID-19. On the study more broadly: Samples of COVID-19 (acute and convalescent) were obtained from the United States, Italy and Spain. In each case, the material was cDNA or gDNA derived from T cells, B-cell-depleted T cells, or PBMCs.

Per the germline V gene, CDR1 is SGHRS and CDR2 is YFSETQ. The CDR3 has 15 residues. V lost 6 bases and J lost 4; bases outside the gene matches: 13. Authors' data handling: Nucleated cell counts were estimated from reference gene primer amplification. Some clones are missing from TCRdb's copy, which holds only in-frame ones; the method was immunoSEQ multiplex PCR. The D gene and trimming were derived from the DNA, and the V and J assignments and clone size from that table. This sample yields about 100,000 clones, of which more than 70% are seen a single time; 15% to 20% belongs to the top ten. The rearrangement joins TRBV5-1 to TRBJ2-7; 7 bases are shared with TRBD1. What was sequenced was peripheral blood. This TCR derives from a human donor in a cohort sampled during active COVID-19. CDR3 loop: CASTFGTEHTYEQYF. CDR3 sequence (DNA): TGCGCCAGCACCTTTGGGACAGAGCATACATACGAGCAGTACTTC.